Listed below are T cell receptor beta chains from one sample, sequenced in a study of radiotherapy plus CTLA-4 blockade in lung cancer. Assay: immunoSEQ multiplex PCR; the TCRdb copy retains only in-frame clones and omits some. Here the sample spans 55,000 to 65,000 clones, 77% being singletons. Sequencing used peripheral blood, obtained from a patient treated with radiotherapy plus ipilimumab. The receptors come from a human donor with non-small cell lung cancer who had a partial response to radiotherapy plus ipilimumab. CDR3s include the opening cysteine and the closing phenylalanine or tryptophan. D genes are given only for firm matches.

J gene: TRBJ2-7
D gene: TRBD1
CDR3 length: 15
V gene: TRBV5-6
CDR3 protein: CASSLPGQGLYEQYF
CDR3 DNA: TGTGCCAGCAGCTTACCGGGACAGGGGTTGTACGAGCAGTACTTC

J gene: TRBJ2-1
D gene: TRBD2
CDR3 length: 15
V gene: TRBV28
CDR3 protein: CASSKGLAGVSEQFF
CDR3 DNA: TGTGCCAGCAGCAAGGGACTAGCGGGGGTTAGTGAGCAGTTCTTC

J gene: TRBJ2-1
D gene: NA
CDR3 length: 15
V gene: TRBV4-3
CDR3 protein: CASSQGGGAFVEQFF
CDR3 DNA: TGCGCCAGCAGCCAAGGAGGGGGGGCCTTCGTTGAGCAGTTCTTC

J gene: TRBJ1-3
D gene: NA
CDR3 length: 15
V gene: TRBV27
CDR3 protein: CASSLAGVPGNTIYF
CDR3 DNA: TGTGCCAGCAGTTTAGCAGGGGTCCCTGGAAACACCATATATTTT

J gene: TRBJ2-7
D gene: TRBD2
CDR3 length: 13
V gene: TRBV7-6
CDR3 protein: CASSLPPGGEQYF
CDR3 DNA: TGTGCCAGCAGCTTACCCCCGGGGGGCGAGCAGTACTTC

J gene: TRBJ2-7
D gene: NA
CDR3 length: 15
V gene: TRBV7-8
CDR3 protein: CASSLAVTGSYEQYF
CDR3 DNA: TGTGCCAGCAGCTTAGCTGTCACAGGGTCCTACGAGCAGTACTTC

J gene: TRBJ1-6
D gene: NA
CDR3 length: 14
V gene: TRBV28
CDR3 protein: CASSLGQWNSPLHF
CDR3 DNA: TGTGCCAGCAGTTTAGGGCAGTGGAATTCACCCCTCCACTTT

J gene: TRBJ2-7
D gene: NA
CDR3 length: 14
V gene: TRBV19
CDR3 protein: CASSIGQGGFEQYF
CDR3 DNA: TGTGCCAGTAGTATTGGTCAGGGTGGTTTCGAGCAGTACTTC

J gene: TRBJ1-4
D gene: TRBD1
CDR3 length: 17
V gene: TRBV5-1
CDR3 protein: CASSPFGQGGSNEKLFF
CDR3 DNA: TGCGCCAGCAGCCCGTTCGGACAGGGAGGGTCTAATGAAAAACTGTTTTTT

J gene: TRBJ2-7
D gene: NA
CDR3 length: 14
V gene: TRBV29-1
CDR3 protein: CSVEGRAGTYEQYF
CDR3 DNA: TGCAGCGTTGAAGGCAGGGCAGGGACCTACGAGCAGTACTTC